A single sample gave rise to the 27 T cell receptor beta chains below, sequenced in a study of CXCR3-negative and CXCR3-positive naive CD8 T cells. The TRB cDNA libraries were prepared by 5' RACE with UMI labels. TCRdb processed the 5' RACE reads again and assigns one entry to each CDR3 protein, with no DNA. The sample table includes 150,000 or so distinct CDR3 sequences. The sample consisted of naive CXCR3- CD8+ T cells from blood. Stated subset: CD45RO-CCR7+CD27+CD95- naive CD8+ T cells lacking CXCR3 (TNR3-). Receptors were obtained from a human donor in good health. Some clones in this sample may be carry-over from other donors' samples.

The J gene is TRBJ1-6, the V gene TRBV28; the D gene TCRdb calls, TRBD1, cannot be checked with no DNA. Germline assignment: CDR1 MDHEN and CDR2 SYDVKM. The CDR3 sequence is 13 residues long. CDR3 sequence: CASSWAENSPLHF.

V is TRBV5-1 and J is TRBJ1-5. The germline V gene encodes CDR1 SGHRS and CDR2 YFSETQ. The CDR3 has 14 amino acids. The CDR3 sequence is CASSSGLSDQPQHF. Combining the CDR3 with reference TRBV5-1 and TRBJ1-5 gives the whole variable domain KAGVTQTPRYLIKTRGQQVTLSCSPISGHRSVSWYQQTPGQGLQFLFEYFSETQRNKGNFPGRFSGRQFSNSRSEMNVSTLELGDSALYLCASSSGLSDQPQHFGDGTRLSIL.

This chain links TRBV2 with TRBJ2-1; checking the TCRdb D call of TRBD2 is not possible without DNA. The germline V gene encodes CDR1 SNHLY and CDR2 FYNNEI. The CDR3 extends over 13 amino acids. The chain's CDR3 is CASRGTGTIEQFF.

The chain is built from TRBV20-1 and TRBJ1-1. CDR3 length: 12 amino acids. Germline values: CDR1 DFQATT, CDR2 SNEGSKA (reference sequence). This CDR3 reads CSASTRATEAFF.

CDR3 loop: CASSLTNRDSEAFF. V usage is TRBV7-3 and J usage is TRBJ1-1; TCRdb outputs TRBD1, but without DNA this stays unchecked. The germline CDR1 and CDR2 sequences are SGHTA and FQGTGA. The CDR3 consists of 14 residues.

This chain uses TRBV11-3 with TRBJ2-1; absent DNA, TCRdb's TRBD2 call cannot be checked. Germline values: CDR1 SGHNT, CDR2 YENEEA. CDR3 length: 15 amino acids. CDR3 region: CASSQRKFSYNEQFF. The complete variable domain, with remaining parts taken from reference TRBV11-3 and TRBJ2-1, reads EAGVVQSPRYKIIEKKQPVAFWCNPISGHNTLYWYLQNLGQGPELLIRYENEEAVDDSQLPKDRFSAERLKGVDSTLKIQPAELGDSAVYLCASSQRKFSYNEQFFGPGTRLTVL.

This chain uses TRBV12-3 or TRBV12-4 with TRBJ1-2; TCRdb designates TRBD1, a call that cannot be tested without DNA. CDR3 length: 16 amino acids. The CDR3 spells CASSPFGQGANYGYTF.

The chain employs TRBV7-3 and TRBJ1-2. Germline CDR1 SGHTA, CDR2 FQGTGA. The CDR3 is made up of 14 amino acids. The CDR3: CASSLSPDSYGYTF.

The chain is built from TRBV15 and TRBJ2-7; TCRdb's assignment of TRBD1 cannot be checked, as there is no DNA. The length of the CDR3 is 16 residues. Germline CDR1 reads LNHNV; CDR2 reads YYDKDF (reference sequence). CDR3 amino acids: CATSRLTGTEADEQYF.

The rearrangement links TRBV10-3 to TRBJ2-3; TCRdb's D call, TRBD2, is unchecked because there is no DNA. Germline V gene sequence: CDR1 ENHRY, CDR2 SYGVKD. The CDR3 spans 15 residues. This CDR3 is CAISETSGSADTQYF.

V usage is TRBV12-3 or TRBV12-4 and J usage is TRBJ2-7; the D call from TCRdb, TRBD1, cannot be confirmed without DNA. The CDR3 loop spans 16 amino acids. CDR3 amino acids: CASSFSGPRSSYEQYF.

The CDR3 spells CASSLFNLAYEQYF. This rearrangement joins TRBV28 to TRBJ2-7. Germline V gives CDR1 MDHEN, CDR2 SYDVKM. The CDR3 is made up of 14 amino acids.

V gene TRBV19 combines with J gene TRBJ1-5; checking the TCRdb D call of TRBD1 is not possible without DNA. Germline-derived CDR1 and CDR2 are LNHDA and SQIVND (reference sequence). The CDR3 contains 15 residues. CDR3 protein: CASTPQDGGNQPQHF.

The chain has TRBV28 and TRBJ2-1; TCRdb indicates TRBD1, and absent DNA this call remains unverified. Germline V gene sequence: CDR1 MDHEN, CDR2 SYDVKM. CDR3 length equals 14 residues. CDR3 residues: CASLTGQVDNEQFF.

V is TRBV29-1 and J is TRBJ2-2. CDR3 length equals 12 residues. CDR1 SQVTM and CDR2 ANQGSEA come from the germline V gene. CDR3 protein: CSVVPNTGELFF.

CDR3 region: CSAPEGSSYNEQFF. The gene calls are TRBV20-1 and TRBJ2-1; the D gene TCRdb calls, TRBD2, cannot be checked with no DNA. The CDR3 has 14 residues. Germline V gene lookup returns CDR1 DFQATT and CDR2 SNEGSKA (reference sequence).

CDR3 protein: CASSLEVNYGYTF. The V gene is TRBV7-9, the J gene TRBJ1-2. Germline CDR1 and CDR2: SEHNR and FQNEAQ (reference sequence). The CDR3 sequence is 13 residues long.

This chain uses TRBV20-1 with TRBJ2-1; the D call from TCRdb, TRBD2, cannot be confirmed without DNA. The CDR3 spans 16 residues. Germline CDR1 and CDR2: DFQATT and SNEGSKA (reference sequence). The CDR3 sequence: CSARVSGGTSYNEQFF.

V usage is TRBV7-9 and J usage is TRBJ2-2; TCRdb outputs TRBD1, but without DNA this stays unchecked. The CDR3 sequence is 15 residues long. Germline loops: CDR1 SEHNR, CDR2 FQNEAQ (reference sequence). CDR3 sequence reads: CASSPRQGVTGELFF.

V is TRBV19 and J is TRBJ2-7; without DNA, the TCRdb call of TRBD1 cannot be checked. Germline V gene lookup returns CDR1 LNHDA and CDR2 SQIVND (reference sequence). This CDR3 comprises 17 residues. The CDR3 spells CASSIVLAGEASYEQYF.

The J gene is TRBJ1-1, the V gene TRBV9. This CDR3 is 13 amino acids long. The germline V gene has CDR1 SGDLS and CDR2 YYNGEE. CDR3 region: CASSVGRKGWAFF.

The chain joins TRBV4-2 to TRBJ2-5; TCRdb names TRBD2, which stays unverified in the absence of DNA. CDR1 LGHNA and CDR2 YNFKEQ come from the germline V gene. The CDR3 is 16 amino acids. The CDR3 spells CASSQDIAGGQETQYF.

The chain combines TRBV7-9 with TRBJ2-5. Germline V gives CDR1 SEHNR, CDR2 FQNEAQ (reference sequence). There are 14 residues in the CDR3. The CDR3 sequence is CASSLGTEQETQYF.

The chain carries TRBV4-1 and TRBJ1-4; the TCRdb call, TRBD1, lacks DNA for checking. CDR3 size: 16 residues. CDR1 is MGHRA and CDR2 is YSYEKL in the germline V gene. The CDR3 spells CASSQEVPGGDEKLFF.

The J gene is TRBJ1-1, the V gene TRBV19. The CDR3 runs 13 residues. Per germline, CDR1 LNHDA and CDR2 SQIVND (reference sequence). The CDR3 region is CASSIGGNTEAFF.

The chain combines TRBV20-1 with TRBJ1-6. Germline lookup yields CDR1 DFQATT and CDR2 SNEGSKA (reference sequence). CDR3 size: 15 residues. This chain's CDR3 is CSARDGFSYNSPLHF.

This chain joins TRBV7-2 and TRBJ1-1; TCRdb outputs TRBD1, but without DNA this stays unchecked. The CDR3 totals 15 residues. The V gene's germline CDR1 is SGHTA and CDR2 FQGNSA. Here the CDR3 reads CASSSRGQANTEAFF.